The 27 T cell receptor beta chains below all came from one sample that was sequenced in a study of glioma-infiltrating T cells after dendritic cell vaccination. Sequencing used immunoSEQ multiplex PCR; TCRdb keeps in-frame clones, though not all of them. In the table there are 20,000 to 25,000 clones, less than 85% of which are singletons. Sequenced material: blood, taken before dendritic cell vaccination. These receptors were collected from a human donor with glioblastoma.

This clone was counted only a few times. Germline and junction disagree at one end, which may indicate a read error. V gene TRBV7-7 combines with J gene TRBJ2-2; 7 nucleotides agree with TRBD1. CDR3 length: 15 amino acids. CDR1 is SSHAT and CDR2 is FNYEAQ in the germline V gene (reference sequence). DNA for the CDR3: TGTGCTAGCAGCCCGACAGGGAATGGGGCCGGGGAGCTGTTTTTT. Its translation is CASSPTGNGAGELFF.

The DNA of the CDR3 is TGTGCCACCAGCTTTTTAGCGGGAGCTTACCACGAGCAGTACTTC. Protein sequence: CATSFLAGAYHEQYF. J is TRBJ2-7 and V is TRBV15, with 9 bases lining up with TRBD2. Germline V lookup: CDR1 LNHNV, CDR2 YYDKDF (reference sequence). CDR3 length: 15 residues. V lost 5 bases, J lost 5 bases, and 10 bases stayed unmatched.

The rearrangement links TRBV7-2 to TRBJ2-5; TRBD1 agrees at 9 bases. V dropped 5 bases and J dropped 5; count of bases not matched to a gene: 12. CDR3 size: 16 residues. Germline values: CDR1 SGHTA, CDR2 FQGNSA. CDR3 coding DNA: TGTGCCAGCAGCCCATCCCGGACAGGGGCGAGGGAGACCCAGTACTTC. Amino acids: CASSPSRTGARETQYF.

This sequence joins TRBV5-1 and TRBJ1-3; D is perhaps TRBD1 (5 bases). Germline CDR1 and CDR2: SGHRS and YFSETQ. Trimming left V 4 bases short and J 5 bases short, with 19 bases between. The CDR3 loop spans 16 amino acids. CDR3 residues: CASSSDDSPGRNTIYF. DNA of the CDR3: TGCGCCAGCAGCAGCGACGACAGCCCCGGTCGAAACACCATATATTTT.

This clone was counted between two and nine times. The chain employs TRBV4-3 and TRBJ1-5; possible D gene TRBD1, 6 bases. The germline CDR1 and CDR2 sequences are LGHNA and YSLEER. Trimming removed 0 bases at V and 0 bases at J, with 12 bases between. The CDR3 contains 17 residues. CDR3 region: CASSQEAGAYSNQPQHF. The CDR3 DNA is TGCGCCAGCAGCCAAGAGGCGGGGGCTTATAGCAATCAGCCCCAGCATTTT.

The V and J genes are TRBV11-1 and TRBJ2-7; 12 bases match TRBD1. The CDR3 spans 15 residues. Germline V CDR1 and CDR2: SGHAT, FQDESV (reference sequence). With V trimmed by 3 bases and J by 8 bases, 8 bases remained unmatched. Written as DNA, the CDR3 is TGTGCCAGCAGCTTCGGGACAGGGGGCCGTACGCAGCAGTACTTC. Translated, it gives CASSFGTGGRTQQYF.

The CDR3 bases are TGTGCCAGCAGTAACCGGGGTGACGAGCAGTACTTC. It yields the protein CASSNRGDEQYF. The chain has TRBV6-5 and TRBJ2-7; D is perhaps TRBD2 (5 bases). This CDR3 region has 12 residues. The germline V and J ends were trimmed by 5 bases and 5 bases, with 10 bases remaining between them. Looked up from germline, CDR1 is MNHEY and CDR2 is SVGAGI.

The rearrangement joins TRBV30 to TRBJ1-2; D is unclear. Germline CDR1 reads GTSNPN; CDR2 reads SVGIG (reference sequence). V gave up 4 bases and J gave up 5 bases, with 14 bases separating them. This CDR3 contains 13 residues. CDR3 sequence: CAWNELLRYGYTF. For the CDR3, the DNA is TGTGCCTGGAATGAGCTCCTTCGGTATGGCTACACCTTC.

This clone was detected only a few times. The CDR3 is CASSPPLERAIGTGELFF. In DNA, the CDR3 is TGTGCCAGCTCACCACCGCTGGAGCGGGCGATAGGCACCGGGGAGCTGTTTTTT. This chain uses TRBV18 with TRBJ2-2, with TRBD2 as a possible D gene (6 bases). Germline lookup yields CDR1 KGHSH and CDR2 LQKENI. The V gene lost 0 bases and the J gene lost 4 bases, with 18 bases spanning the gap. There are 18 residues in the CDR3.

CDR3 sequence reads: CASSQVSGVPYF. The CDR3 bases are TGTGCCAGCAGCCAAGTATCAGGGGTTCCATACTTC. The V and J genes are TRBV14 and TRBJ2-7, with D possibly TRBD1 on 6 matching bases. The V end lost 1 base, the J end lost 13 bases, and 14 bases lay between the germline ends. The germline CDR1 and CDR2 sequences are SGHDN and FVKESK. The CDR3 length is 12 residues.

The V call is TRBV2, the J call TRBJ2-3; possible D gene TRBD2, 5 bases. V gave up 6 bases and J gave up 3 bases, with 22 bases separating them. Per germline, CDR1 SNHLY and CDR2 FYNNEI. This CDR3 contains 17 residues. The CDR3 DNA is TGTGCCAGCAGGAGAAGTAGATTTCCCCTAGCAACAGATACGCAGTATTTT. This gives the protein CASRRSRFPLATDTQYF.

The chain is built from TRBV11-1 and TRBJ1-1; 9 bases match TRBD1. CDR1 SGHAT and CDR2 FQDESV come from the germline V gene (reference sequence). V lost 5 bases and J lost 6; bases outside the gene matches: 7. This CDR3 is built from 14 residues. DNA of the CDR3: TGTGCCAGCAGCCGAAAAACAGGGGGCTCTGAAGCTTTCTTT. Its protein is CASSRKTGGSEAFF.

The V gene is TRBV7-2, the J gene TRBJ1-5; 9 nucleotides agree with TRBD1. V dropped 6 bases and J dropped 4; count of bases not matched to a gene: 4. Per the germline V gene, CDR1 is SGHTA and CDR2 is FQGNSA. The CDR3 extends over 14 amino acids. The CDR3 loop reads CASRGTGFNQPQHF. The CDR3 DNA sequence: TGTGCCAGCAGGGGGACAGGGTTTAATCAGCCCCAGCATTTT.

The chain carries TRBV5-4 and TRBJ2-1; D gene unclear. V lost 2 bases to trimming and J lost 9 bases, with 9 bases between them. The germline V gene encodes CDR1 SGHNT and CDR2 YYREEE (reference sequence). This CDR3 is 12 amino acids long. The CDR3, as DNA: TGTGCCAGCAGCTTCCAGGTCGGTGAGCAGTTCTTC. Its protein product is CASSFQVGEQFF.

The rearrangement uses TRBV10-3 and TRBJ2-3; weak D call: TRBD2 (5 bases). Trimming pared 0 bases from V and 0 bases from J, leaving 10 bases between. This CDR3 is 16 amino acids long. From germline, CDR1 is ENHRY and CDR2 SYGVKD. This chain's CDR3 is CAISESRGISTDTQYF. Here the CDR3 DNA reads TGTGCCATCAGTGAGTCGCGAGGGATTAGCACAGATACGCAGTATTTT.

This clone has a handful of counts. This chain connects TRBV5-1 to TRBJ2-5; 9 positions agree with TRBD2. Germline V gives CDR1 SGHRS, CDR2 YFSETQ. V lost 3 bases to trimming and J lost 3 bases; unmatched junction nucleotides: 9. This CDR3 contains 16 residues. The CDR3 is CASSSWLAGREETQYF. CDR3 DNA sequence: TGCGCCAGCAGCTCCTGGCTAGCGGGACGGGAAGAGACCCAGTACTTC.

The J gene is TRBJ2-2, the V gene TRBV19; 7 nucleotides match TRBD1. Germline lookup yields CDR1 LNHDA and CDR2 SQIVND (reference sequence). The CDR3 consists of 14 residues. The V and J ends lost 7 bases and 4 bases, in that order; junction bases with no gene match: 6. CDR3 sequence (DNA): TGTGCCAGTACCCCGGGACAGACCACCGGGGAGCTGTTTTTT. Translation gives CASTPGQTTGELFF.

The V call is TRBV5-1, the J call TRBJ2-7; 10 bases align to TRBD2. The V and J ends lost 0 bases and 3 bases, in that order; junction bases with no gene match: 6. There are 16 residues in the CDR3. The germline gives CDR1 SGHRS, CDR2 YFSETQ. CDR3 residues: CASSLGRASGSYEQYF. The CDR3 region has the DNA TGCGCCAGCAGCTTGGGCAGGGCTAGCGGGAGCTACGAGCAGTACTTC.

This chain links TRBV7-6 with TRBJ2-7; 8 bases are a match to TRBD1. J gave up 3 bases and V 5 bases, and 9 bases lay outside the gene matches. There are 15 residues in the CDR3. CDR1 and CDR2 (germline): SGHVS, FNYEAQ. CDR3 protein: CASSSGQGFFYEQYF. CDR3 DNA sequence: TGTGCCAGCAGCAGCGGACAGGGCTTCTTCTACGAGCAGTACTTC.

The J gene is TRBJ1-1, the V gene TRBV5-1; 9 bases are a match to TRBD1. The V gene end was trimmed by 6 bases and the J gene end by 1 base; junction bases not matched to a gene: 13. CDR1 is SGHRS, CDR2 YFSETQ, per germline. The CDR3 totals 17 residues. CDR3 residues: CASTQTGTGLGNTEAFF. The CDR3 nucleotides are TGCGCCAGCACCCAGACCGGGACAGGGTTAGGGAACACTGAAGCTTTCTTT.

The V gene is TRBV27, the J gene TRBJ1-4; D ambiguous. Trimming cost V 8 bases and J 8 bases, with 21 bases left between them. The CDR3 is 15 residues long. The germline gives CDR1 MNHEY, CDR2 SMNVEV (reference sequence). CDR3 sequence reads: CASSKQGGMGEKLFF. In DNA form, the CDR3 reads TGTGCCAGCTCAAAACAAGGAGGGATGGGGGAAAAACTGTTTTTT.

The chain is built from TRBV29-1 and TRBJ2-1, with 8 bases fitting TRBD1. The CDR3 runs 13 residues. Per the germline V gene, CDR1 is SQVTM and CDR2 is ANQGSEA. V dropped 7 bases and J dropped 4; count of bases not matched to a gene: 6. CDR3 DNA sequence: TGCAGCGGTACCGGGACAGGTTACAATGAGCAGTTCTTC. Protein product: CSGTGTGYNEQFF.

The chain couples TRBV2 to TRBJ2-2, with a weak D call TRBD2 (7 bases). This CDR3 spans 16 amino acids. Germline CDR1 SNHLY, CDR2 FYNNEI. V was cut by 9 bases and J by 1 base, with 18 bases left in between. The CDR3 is CARDRGAAVNTGELFF. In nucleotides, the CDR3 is TGTGCCAGAGATCGGGGGGCGGCAGTGAACACCGGGGAGCTGTTTTTT. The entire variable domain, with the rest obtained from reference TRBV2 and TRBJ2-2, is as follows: EPEVTQTPSHQVTQMGQEVILRCVPISNHLYFYWYRQILGQKVEFLVSFYNNEISEKSEIFDDQFSVERPDGSNFTLKIRSTKLEDSAMYFCARDRGAAVNTGELFFGEGSRLTVL.

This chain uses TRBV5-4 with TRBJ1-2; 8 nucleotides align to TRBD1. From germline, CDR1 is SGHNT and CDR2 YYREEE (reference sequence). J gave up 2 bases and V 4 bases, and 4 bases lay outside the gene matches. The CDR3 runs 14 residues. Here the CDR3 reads CASSERTGNYGYTF. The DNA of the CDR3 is TGTGCCAGCAGCGAACGGACAGGGAACTATGGCTACACCTTC. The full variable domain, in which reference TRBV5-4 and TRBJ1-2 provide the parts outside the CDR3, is ETGVTQSPTHLIKTRGQQVTLRCSSQSGHNTVSWYQQALGQGPQFIFQYYREEENGRGNFPPRFSGLQFPNYSSELNVNALELDDSALYLCASSERTGNYGYTFGSGTRLTVV.

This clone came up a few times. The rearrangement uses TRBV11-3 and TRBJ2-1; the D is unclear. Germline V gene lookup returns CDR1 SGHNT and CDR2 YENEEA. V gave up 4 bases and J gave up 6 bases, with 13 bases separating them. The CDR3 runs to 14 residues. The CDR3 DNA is TGTGCCAGCAGCTCCAGTCAGAGAGGCAATGAGCAGTTCTTC. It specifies CASSSSQRGNEQFF.

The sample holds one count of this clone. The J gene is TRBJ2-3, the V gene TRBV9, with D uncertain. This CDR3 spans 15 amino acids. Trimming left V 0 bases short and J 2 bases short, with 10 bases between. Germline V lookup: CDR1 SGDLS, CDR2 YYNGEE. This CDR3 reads CASSVGTTLTDTQYF. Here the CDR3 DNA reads TGTGCCAGCAGCGTAGGAACTACCCTCACAGATACGCAGTATTTT.

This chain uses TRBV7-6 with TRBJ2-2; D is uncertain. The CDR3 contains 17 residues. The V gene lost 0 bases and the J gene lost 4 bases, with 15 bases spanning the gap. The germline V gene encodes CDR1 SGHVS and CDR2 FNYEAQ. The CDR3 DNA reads TGTGCCAGCAGCTTAGCCCTTTTTCCGGGTAGCACCGGGGAGCTGTTTTTT. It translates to CASSLALFPGSTGELFF.